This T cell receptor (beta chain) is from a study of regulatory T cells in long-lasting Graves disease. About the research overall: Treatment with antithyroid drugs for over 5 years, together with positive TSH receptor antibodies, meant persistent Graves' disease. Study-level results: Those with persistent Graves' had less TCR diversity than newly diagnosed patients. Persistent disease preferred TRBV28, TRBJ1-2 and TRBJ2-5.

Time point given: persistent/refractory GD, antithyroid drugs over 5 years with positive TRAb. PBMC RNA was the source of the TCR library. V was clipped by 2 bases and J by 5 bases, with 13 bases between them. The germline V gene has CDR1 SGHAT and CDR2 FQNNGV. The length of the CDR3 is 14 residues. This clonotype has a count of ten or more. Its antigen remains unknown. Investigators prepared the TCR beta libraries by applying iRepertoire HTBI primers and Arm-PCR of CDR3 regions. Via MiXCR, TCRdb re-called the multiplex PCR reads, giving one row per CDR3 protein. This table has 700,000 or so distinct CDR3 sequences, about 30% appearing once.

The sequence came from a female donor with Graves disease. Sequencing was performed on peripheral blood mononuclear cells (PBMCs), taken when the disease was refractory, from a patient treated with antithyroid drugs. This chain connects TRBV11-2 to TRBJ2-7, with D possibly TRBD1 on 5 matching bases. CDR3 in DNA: TGTGCCAGCAGCTTATCAGGGTTAGGCCACGAGCAGTACTTC. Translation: CASSLSGLGHEQYF. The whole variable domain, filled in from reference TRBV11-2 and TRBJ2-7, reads EAGVAQSPRYKIIEKRQSVAFWCNPISGHATLYWYQQILGQGPKLLIQFQNNGVVDDSQLPKDRFSAERLKGVDSTLKIQPAKLEDSAVYLCASSLSGLGHEQYFGPGTRLTVT.